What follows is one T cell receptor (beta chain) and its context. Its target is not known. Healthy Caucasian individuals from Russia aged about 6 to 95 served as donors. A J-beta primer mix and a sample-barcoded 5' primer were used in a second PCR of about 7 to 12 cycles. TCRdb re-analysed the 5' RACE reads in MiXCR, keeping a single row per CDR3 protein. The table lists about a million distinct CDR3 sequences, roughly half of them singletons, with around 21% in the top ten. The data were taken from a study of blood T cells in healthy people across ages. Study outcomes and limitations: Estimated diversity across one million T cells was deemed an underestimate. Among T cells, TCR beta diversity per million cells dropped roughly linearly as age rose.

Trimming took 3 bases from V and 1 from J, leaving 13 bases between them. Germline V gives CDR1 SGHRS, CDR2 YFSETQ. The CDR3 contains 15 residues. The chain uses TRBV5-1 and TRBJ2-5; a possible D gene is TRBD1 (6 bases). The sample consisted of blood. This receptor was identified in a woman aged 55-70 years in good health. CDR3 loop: CASSWMGHLQETQYF. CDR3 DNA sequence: TGCGCCAGCAGCTGGATGGGACACCTCCAAGAGACCCAGTACTTC. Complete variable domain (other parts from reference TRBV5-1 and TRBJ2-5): KAGVTQTPRYLIKTRGQQVTLSCSPISGHRSVSWYQQTPGQGLQFLFEYFSETQRNKGNFPGRFSGRQFSNSRSEMNVSTLELGDSALYLCASSWMGHLQETQYFGPGTRLLVL.